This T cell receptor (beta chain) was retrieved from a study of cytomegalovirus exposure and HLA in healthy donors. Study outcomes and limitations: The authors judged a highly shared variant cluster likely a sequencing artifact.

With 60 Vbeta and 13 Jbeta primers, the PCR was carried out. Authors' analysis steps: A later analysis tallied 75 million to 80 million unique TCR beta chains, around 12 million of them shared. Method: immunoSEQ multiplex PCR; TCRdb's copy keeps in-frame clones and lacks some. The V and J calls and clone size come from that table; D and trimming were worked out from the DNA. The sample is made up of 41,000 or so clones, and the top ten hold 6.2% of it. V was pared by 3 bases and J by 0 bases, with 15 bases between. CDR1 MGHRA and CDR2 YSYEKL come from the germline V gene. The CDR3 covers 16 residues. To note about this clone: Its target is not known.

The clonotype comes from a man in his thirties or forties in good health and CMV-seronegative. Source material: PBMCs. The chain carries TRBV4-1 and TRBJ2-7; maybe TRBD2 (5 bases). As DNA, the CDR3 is TGCGCCAGCAGCCAGACCACGGGGATGGGCTCCTACGAGCAGTACTTC. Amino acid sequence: CASSQTTGMGSYEQYF.